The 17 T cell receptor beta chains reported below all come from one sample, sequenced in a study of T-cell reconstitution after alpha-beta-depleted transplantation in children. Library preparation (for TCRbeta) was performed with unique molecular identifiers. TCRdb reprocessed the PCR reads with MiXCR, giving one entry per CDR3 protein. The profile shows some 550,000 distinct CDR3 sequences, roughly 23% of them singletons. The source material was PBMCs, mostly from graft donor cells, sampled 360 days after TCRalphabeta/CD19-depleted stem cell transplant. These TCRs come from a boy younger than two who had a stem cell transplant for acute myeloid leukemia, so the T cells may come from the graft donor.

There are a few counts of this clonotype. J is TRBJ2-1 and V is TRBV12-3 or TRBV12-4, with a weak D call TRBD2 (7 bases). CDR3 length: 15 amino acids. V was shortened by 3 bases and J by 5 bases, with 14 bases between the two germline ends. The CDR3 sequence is CASSFFAGAHNEQFF. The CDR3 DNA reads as TGTGCCAGCAGTTTCTTTGCGGGGGCGCACAATGAGCAGTTCTTC.

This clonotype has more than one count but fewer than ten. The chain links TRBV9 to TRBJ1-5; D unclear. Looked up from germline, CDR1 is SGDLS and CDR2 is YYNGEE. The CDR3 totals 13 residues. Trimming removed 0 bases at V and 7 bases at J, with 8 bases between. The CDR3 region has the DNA TGTGCCAGCAGCGTAGAGCACGGCCAGCCCCAGCATTTT. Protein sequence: CASSVEHGQPQHF. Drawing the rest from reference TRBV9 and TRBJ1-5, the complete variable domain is DSGVTQTPKHLITATGQRVTLRCSPRSGDLSVYWYQQSLDQGLQFLIQYYNGEERAKGNILERFSAQQFPDLHSELNLSSLELGDSALYFCASSVEHGQPQHFGDGTRLSIL.

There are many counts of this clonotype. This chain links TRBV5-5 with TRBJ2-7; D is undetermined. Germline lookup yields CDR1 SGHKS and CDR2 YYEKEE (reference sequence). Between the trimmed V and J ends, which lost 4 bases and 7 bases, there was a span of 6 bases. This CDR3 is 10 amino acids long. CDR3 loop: CASSNGEQYV. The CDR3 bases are TGTGCCAGCAGCAACGGGGAGCAGTACGTC.

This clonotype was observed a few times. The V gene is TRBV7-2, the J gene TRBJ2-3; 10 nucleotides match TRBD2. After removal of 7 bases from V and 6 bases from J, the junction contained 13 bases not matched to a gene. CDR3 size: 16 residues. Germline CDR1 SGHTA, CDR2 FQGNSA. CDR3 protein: CASTEGVAGGWDTQYF. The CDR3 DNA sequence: TGTGCCAGCACCGAGGGGGTAGCGGGGGGTTGGGATACGCAGTATTTT.

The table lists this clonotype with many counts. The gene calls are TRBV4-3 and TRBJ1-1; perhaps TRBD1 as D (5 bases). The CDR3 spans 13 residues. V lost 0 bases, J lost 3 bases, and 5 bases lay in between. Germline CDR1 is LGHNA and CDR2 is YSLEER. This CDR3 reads CASSQEGDTEAFF. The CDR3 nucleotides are TGCGCCAGCAGCCAAGAGGGGGACACTGAAGCTTTCTTT.

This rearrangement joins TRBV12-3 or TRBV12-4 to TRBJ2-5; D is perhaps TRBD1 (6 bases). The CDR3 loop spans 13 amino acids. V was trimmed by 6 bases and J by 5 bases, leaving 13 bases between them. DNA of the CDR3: TGTGCCAGCAGAAAACAGGGCTGGGAGACCCAGTACTTC. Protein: CASRKQGWETQYF.

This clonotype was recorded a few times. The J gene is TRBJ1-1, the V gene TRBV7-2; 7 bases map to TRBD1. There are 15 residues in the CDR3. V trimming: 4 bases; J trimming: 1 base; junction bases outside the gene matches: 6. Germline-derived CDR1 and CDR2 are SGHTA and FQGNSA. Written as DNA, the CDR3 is TGTGCCAGCAGCTCCCACAGGGGTGCGAACACTGAAGCTTTCTTT. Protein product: CASSSHRGANTEAFF.

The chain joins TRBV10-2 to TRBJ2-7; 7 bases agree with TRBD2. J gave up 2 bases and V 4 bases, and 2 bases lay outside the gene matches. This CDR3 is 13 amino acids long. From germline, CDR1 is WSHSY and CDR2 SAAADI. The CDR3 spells CASSGLATYEQYV. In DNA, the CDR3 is TGCGCCAGCAGTGGACTAGCCACCTACGAGCAGTACGTC.

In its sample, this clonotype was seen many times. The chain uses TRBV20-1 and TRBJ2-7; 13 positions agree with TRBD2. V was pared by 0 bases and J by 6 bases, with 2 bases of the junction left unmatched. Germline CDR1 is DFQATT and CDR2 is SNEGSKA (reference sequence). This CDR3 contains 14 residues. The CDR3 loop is CSAREGLAGSEQYF. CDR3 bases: TGCAGTGCTAGAGAGGGACTAGCGGGGAGCGAGCAGTACTTC.

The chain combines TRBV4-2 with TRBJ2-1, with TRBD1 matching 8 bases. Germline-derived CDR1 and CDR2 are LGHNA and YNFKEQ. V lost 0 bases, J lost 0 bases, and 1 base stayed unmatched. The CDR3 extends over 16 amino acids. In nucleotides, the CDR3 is TGTGCCAGCAGCCAAGAGACAGGGGCCTCCTACAATGAGCAGTTCTTC. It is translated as CASSQETGASYNEQFF.

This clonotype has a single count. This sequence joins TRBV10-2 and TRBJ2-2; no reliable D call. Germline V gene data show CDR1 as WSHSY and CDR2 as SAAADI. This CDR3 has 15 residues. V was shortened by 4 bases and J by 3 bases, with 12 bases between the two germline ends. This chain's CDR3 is CASSASRQYTGELFF. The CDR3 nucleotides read TGCGCCAGCAGTGCCTCGCGGCAGTACACCGGGGAGCTGTTTTTT.

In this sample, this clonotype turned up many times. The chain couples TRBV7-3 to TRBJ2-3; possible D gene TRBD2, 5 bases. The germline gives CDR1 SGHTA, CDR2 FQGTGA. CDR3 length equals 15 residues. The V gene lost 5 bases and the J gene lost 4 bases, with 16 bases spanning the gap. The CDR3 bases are TGTGCCAGCAGCCTCACGGCCGGAGCGGCAGATACGCAGTATTTT. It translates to CASSLTAGAADTQYF.

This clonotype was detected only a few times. CDR3 sequence reads: CSASGADWAKNIQYF. The CDR3 DNA is TGCAGTGCTAGCGGAGCAGATTGGGCCAAAAACATTCAGTACTTC. The chain has TRBV20-1 and TRBJ2-4; D call uncertain. Trimming removed 3 bases at V and 1 base at J, with 13 bases between. Germline-derived CDR1 and CDR2 are DFQATT and SNEGSKA (reference sequence). There are 15 residues in the CDR3.

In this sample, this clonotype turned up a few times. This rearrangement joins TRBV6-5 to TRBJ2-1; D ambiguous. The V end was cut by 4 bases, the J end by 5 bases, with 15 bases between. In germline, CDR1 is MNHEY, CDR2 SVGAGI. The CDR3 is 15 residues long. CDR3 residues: CASSLEGLVDNEQFF. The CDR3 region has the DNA TGTGCCAGCAGTTTGGAAGGTCTTGTGGACAATGAGCAGTTCTTC.

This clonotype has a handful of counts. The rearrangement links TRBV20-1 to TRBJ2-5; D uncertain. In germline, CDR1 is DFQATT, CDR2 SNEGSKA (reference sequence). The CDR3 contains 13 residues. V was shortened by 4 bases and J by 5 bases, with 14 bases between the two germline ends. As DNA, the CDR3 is TGCAGTGCTACTGGACCCCCCCGGGAGACCCAGTACTTC. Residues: CSATGPPRETQYF.

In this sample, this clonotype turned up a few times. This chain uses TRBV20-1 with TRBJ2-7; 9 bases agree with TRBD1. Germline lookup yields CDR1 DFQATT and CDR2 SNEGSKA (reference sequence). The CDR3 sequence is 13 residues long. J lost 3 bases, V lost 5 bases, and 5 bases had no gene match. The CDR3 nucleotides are TGCAGTGCTGTAGACAGGGGGGGCTACGAGCAGTACTTC. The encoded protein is CSAVDRGGYEQYF.

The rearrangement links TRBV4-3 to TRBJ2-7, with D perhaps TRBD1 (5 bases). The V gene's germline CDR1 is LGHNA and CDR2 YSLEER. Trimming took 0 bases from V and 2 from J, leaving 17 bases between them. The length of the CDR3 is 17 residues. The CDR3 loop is CASSQDLVETVPYEQYF. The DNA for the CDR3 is TGCGCCAGCAGCCAAGATTTGGTAGAGACAGTTCCCTACGAGCAGTACTTC.